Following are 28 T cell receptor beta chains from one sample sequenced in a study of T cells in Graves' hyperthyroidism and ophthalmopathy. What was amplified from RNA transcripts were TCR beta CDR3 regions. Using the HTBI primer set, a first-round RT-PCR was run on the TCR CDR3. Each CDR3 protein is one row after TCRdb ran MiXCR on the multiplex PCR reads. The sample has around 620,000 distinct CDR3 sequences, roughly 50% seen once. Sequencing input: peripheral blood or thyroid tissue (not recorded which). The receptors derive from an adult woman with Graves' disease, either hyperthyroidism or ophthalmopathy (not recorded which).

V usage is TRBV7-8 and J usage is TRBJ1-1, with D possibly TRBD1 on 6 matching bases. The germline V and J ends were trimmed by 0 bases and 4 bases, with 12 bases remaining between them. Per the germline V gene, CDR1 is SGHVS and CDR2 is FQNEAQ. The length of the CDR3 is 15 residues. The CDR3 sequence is CASSLANREVTEAFF. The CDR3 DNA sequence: TGTGCCAGCAGCTTAGCCAACAGGGAGGTCACTGAAGCTTTCTTT. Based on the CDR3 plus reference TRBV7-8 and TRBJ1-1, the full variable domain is GAGVSQSPRYKVAKRGQDVALRCDPISGHVSLFWYQQALGQGPEFLTYFQNEAQLDKSGLPSDRFFAERPEGSVSTLKIQRTQQEDSAVYLCASSLANREVTEAFFGQGTRLTVV.

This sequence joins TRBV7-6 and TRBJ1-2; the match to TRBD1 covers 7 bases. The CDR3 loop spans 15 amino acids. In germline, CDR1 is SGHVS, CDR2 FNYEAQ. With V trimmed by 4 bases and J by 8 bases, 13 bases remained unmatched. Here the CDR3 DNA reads TGTGCCAGCAGCTCATTACAGGGGCACGAGGTCGGCTACACCTTC. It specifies CASSSLQGHEVGYTF.

CDR3 region: CASKGLAGAQETQHF. CDR3 coding DNA: TGTGCCAGCAAGGGACTAGCAGGAGCCCAAGAGACCCAGCATTTT. The chain links TRBV2 to TRBJ1-5; TRBD1 is a possible D gene (5 bases). The CDR3 spans 15 residues. Germline V gives CDR1 SNHLY, CDR2 FYNNEI. The V and J ends lost 7 bases and 11 bases respectively, with 24 bases between them.

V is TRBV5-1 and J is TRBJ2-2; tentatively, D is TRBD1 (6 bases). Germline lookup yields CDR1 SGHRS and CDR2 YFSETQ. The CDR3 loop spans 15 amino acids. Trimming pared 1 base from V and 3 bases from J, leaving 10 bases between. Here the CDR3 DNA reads TGCGCCAGCAGCTTGACAGGGCCTCACACCGGGGAGCTGTTTTTT. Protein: CASSLTGPHTGELFF.

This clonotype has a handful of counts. The CDR3 bases are TGTGCCAGCAGTATCCAGGGGCCTAATGAAAAACTGTTTTTT. Its translation: CASSIQGPNEKLFF. This rearrangement joins TRBV2 to TRBJ1-4; perhaps TRBD1 as D (6 bases). CDR3 length equals 14 residues. Looked up from germline, CDR1 is SNHLY and CDR2 is FYNNEI. Trimming pared 5 bases from V and 3 bases from J, leaving 10 bases between.

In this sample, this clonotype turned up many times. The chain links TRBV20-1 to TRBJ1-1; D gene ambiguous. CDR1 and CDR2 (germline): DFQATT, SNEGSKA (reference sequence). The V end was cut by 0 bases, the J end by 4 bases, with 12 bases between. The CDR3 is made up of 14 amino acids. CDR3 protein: CSARDGGVRTEAFF. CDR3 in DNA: TGCAGTGCTAGAGATGGCGGGGTCCGCACTGAAGCTTTCTTT.

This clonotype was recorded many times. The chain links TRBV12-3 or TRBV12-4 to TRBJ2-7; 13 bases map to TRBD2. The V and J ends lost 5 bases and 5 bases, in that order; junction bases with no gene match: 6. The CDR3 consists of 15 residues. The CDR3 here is CASSPRTSGSDEQYF. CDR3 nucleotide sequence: TGTGCCAGCAGTCCTCGGACTAGCGGGAGTGACGAGCAGTACTTC.

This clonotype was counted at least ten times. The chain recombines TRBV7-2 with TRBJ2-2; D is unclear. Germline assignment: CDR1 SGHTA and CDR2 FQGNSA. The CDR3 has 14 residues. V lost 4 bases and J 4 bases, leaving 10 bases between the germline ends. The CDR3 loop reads CASSSKISTGELFF. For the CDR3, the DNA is TGTGCCAGCAGCTCGAAAATCAGCACCGGGGAGCTGTTTTTT.

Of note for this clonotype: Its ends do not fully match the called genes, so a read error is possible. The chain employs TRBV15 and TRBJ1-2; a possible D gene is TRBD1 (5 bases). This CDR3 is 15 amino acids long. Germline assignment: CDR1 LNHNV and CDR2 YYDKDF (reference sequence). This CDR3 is CAASSAQGPSYGYTF. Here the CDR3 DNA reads TGTGCCGCCAGCAGCGCGCAGGGACCCAGCTATGGCTACACCTTC.

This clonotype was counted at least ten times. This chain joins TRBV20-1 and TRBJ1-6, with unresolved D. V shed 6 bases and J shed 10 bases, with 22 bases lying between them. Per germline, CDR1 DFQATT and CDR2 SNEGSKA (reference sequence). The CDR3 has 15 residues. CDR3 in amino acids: CSATPIVIDGSPLHF. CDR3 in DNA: TGCAGTGCCACCCCTATAGTAATCGACGGGTCACCCCTCCACTTT.

Written as DNA, the CDR3 is TGTGCCAGCGAAGTAGCGTTCCGACGGCACGAGCAGTACTTC. This codes for CASEVAFRRHEQYF. The chain carries TRBV2 and TRBJ2-7, with D possibly being TRBD2 (5 bases). From germline, CDR1 is SNHLY and CDR2 FYNNEI. The length of the CDR3 is 14 residues. Trimming removed 8 bases from V and 5 bases from J, with 19 bases in between. Filled out from reference TRBV2 and TRBJ2-7, the complete variable domain reads EPEVTQTPSHQVTQMGQEVILRCVPISNHLYFYWYRQILGQKVEFLVSFYNNEISEKSEIFDDQFSVERPDGSNFTLKIRSTKLEDSAMYFCASEVAFRRHEQYFGPGTRLTVT.

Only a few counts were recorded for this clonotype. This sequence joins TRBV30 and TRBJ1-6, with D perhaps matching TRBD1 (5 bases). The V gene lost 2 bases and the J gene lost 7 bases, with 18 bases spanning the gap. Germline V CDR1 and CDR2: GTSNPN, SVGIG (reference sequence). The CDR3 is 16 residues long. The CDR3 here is CAWSTLRTGLNSPLHF. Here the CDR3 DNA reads TGTGCCTGGAGTACATTACGAACAGGATTGAATTCACCCCTCCACTTT.

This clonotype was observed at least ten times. CDR3 DNA sequence: TGTGCCAGCAGCCATTGGGTACTAGCTGAGTGGACCGGGGAGCTGTTTTTT. This sequence encodes CASSHWVLAEWTGELFF. The chain joins TRBV4-2 to TRBJ2-2, with D possibly matching TRBD2 (6 bases). The CDR3 totals 17 residues. Trimming cost V 3 bases and J 5 bases, with 19 bases left between them. The V gene's germline CDR1 is LGHNA and CDR2 YNFKEQ.

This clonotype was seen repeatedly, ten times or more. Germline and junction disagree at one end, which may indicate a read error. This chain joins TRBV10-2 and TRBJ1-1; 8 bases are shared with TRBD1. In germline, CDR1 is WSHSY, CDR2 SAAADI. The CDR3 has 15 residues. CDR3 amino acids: CASSLPGQGATEAFF. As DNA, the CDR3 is TGTGCCAGCAGCTTGCCTGGACAGGGCGCAACTGAAGCTTTCTTT.

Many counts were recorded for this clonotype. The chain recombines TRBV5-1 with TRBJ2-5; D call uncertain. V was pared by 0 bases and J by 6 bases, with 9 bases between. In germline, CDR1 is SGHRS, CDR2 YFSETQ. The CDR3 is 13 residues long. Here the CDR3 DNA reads TGCGCCAGCAGCTTGGCCGTAGGGAAGACCCAGTACTTC. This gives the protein CASSLAVGKTQYF.

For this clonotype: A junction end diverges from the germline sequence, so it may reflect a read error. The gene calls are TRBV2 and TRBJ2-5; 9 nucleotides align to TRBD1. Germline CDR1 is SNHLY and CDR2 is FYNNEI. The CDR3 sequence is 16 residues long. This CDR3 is CATSDYPGQGQETQYF. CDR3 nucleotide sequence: TGTGCCACCAGTGATTACCCGGGACAGGGACAAGAGACCCAGTACTTC.

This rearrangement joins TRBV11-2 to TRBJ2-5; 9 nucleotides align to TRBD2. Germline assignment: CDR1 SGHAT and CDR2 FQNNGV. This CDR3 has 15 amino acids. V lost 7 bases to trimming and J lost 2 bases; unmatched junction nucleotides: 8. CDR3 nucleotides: TGTGCCAGCAACCCCCGACTAGCGGATCAAGAGACCCAGTACTTC. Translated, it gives CASNPRLADQETQYF.

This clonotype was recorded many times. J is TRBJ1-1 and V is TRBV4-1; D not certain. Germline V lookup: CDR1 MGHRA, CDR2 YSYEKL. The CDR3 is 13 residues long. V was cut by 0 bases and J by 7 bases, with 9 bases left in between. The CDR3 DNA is TGCGCCAGCAGCCAAGATATGCAGAGTGAAGCTTTCTTT. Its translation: CASSQDMQSEAFF.

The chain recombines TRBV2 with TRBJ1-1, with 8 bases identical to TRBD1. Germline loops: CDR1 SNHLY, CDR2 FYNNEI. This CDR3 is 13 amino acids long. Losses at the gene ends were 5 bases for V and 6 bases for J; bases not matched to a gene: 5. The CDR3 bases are TGTGCCAGCAGTCAAACAGGGGGATCTGAAGCTTTCTTT. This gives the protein CASSQTGGSEAFF.

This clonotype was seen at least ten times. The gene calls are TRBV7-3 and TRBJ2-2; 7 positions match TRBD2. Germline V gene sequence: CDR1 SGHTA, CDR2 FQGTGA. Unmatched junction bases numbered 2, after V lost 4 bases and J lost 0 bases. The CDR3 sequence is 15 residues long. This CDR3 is CASSYGLANTGELFF. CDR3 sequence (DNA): TGTGCCAGCAGCTACGGACTAGCGAACACCGGGGAGCTGTTTTTT.

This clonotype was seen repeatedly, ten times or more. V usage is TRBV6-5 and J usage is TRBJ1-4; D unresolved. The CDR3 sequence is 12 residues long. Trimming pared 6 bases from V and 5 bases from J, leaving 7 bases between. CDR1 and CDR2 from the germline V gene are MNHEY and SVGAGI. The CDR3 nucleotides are TGTGCCAGCAGCCGTCAAAATGAAAAACTGTTTTTT. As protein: CASSRQNEKLFF.

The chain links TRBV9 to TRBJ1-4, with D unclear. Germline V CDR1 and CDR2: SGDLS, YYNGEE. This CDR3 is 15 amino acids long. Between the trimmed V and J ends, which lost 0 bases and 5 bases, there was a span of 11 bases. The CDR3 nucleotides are TGTGCCAGCAGCGTAGACCCCGGGCCGAATGAAAAACTGTTTTTT. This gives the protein CASSVDPGPNEKLFF.

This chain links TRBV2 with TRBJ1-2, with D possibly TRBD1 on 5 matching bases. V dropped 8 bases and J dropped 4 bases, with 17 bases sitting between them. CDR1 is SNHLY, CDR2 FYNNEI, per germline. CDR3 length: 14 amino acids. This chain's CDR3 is CASDRAGDIYGYTF. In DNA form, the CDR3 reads TGTGCCAGCGATCGCGCGGGGGATATCTATGGCTACACCTTC.

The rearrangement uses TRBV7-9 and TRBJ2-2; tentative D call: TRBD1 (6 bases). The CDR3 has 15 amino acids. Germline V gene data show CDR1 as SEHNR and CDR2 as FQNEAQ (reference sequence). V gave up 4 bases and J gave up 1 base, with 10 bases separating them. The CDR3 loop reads CASSSGQQNTGELFF. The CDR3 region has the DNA TGTGCCAGCAGCTCCGGACAGCAGAACACCGGGGAGCTGTTTTTT.

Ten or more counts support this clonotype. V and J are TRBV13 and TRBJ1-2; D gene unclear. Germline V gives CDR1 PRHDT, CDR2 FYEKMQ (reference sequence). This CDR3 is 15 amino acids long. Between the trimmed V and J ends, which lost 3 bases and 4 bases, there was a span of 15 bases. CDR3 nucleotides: TGTGCCAGCAGCTTGAGTCGTGGACTCGCCTATGGCTACACCTTC. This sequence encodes CASSLSRGLAYGYTF.

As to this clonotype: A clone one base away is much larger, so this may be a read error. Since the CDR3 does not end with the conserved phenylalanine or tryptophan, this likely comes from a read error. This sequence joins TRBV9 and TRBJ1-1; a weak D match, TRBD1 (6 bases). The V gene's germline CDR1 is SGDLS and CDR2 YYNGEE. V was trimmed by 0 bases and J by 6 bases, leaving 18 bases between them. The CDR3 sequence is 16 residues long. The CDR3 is CASSVAGGRGGAEAFS. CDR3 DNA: TGTGCCAGCAGCGTAGCCGGAGGGCGGGGGGGCGCTGAAGCTTTCTCT.

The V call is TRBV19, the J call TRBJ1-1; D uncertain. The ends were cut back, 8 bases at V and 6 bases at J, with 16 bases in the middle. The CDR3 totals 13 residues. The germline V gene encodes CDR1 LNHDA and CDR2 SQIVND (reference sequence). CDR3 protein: CASLGRGVAEAFF. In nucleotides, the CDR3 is TGTGCCAGTCTCGGGCGGGGTGTCGCTGAAGCTTTCTTT.

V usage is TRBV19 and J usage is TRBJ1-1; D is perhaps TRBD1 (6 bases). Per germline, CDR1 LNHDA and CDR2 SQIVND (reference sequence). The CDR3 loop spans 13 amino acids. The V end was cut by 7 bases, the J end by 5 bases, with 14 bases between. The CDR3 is CASTPDSRTEAFF. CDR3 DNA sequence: TGTGCCAGTACCCCGGACAGCAGGACTGAAGCTTTCTTT.